What follows are 17 T cell receptor beta chains derived from one specimen sequenced in a study of blood T cell repertoires in COVID-19. Assay used: immunoSEQ multiplex PCR; TCRdb lists only in-frame clones, some missing. The sample yields about 62,000 clones, around 85% seen once. Sequencing used peripheral blood. All receptors derive from a woman of 80 years or more with active or convalescent COVID-19.

The rearrangement joins TRBV2 to TRBJ2-5, with TRBD2 matching 8 bases. CDR1 and CDR2 from the germline V gene are SNHLY and FYNNEI. This CDR3 region has 13 residues. The V segment lost 10 bases and the J segment 1 base; nucleotides outside the gene matches: 5. This chain's CDR3 is CATAAGVQETQYF. CDR3 bases: TGTGCCACCGCAGCGGGGGTCCAAGAGACCCAGTACTTC.

This sequence joins TRBV2 and TRBJ2-1; the D gene is possibly TRBD1 (5 bases). CDR1 and CDR2 (germline): SNHLY, FYNNEI. This CDR3 is 14 amino acids long. The V end lost 8 bases, the J end lost 1 base, and 12 bases lay between the germline ends. For the CDR3, the DNA is TGTGCCAGCGCAGACAGACCTTCCTACAATGAGCAGTTCTTC. Its protein product is CASADRPSYNEQFF.

J is TRBJ2-1 and V is TRBV7-6, with D unclear. This CDR3 is 16 amino acids long. V was clipped by 1 base and J by 0 bases, with 10 bases between them. Germline values: CDR1 SGHVS, CDR2 FNYEAQ. DNA for the CDR3: TGTGCCAGCAGCTTAGGCGGCAGAAGCTCCTACAATGAGCAGTTCTTC. Translation: CASSLGGRSSYNEQFF.

This rearrangement joins TRBV27 to TRBJ1-2, with 7 bases aligning to TRBD1. CDR3 length: 15 residues. V shed 5 bases, J shed 5 bases, and the junction held 11 bases outside the gene matches. Looked up from germline, CDR1 is MNHEY and CDR2 is SMNVEV (reference sequence). The CDR3 is CASSLIGTAPYGYTF. The CDR3 DNA follows: TGTGCCAGCAGTCTAATCGGGACAGCACCTTATGGCTACACCTTC.

The chain combines TRBV6-6 with TRBJ1-1; the D is unclear. Germline-derived CDR1 and CDR2 are MNHNY and SVGAGI (reference sequence). This CDR3 is built from 16 residues. The V end lost 3 bases, the J end lost 0 bases, and 14 bases lay between the germline ends. CDR3 region: CASSYYSYTMNTEAFF. In DNA form, the CDR3 reads TGTGCCAGCAGTTATTACAGCTATACCATGAACACTGAAGCTTTCTTT.

This chain connects TRBV9 to TRBJ2-5, with D tentatively TRBD1 (6 bases). The V and J ends lost 0 bases and 5 bases respectively, with 11 bases between them. The germline gives CDR1 SGDLS, CDR2 YYNGEE. This CDR3 is 14 amino acids long. CDR3 in DNA: TGTGCCAGCAGCGTAGTGGGGGCGAGCGAGACCCAGTACTTC. Translating gives CASSVVGASETQYF.

The CDR3 DNA reads as TGTGCCAGCACATGGGGACATATCGTAAACTATGGCTACACCTTC. Translation: CASTWGHIVNYGYTF. The chain is built from TRBV6-5 and TRBJ1-2, with a tentative D call TRBD1 (6 bases). Deletions cut 7 bases from V and 2 bases from J, with 17 bases between. From germline, CDR1 is MNHEY and CDR2 SVGAGI. The CDR3 totals 15 residues.

The V call is TRBV10-3, the J call TRBJ2-6; D may be TRBD1 (7 bases). V was pared by 3 bases and J by 0 bases, with 9 bases between. This CDR3 spans 16 amino acids. The germline V gene has CDR1 ENHRY and CDR2 SYGVKD. The CDR3 sequence: CAISDRGASGANVLTF. CDR3 coding DNA: TGTGCCATCAGTGACAGGGGGGCCTCTGGGGCCAACGTCCTGACTTTC.

The chain recombines TRBV11-2 with TRBJ2-1; 8 nucleotides line up with TRBD2. Germline lookup yields CDR1 SGHAT and CDR2 FQNNGV. V shed 1 base, J shed 4 bases, and the junction held 3 bases outside the gene matches. The CDR3 totals 15 residues. The CDR3 is CASSLASGGYNEQFF. The CDR3 DNA reads as TGTGCCAGCAGCTTAGCCAGCGGGGGATACAATGAGCAGTTCTTC.

The V gene is TRBV29-1, the J gene TRBJ2-2; possible D gene TRBD1, 6 bases. This CDR3 region has 16 residues. Looked up from germline, CDR1 is SQVTM and CDR2 is ANQGSEA. V was cut by 4 bases and J by 3 bases, with 18 bases left in between. In DNA form, the CDR3 reads TGCAGCGTTGGCAGGGGACGGCGAAGGGACACCGGGGAGCTGTTTTTT. Amino acid sequence: CSVGRGRRRDTGELFF.

The V and J genes are TRBV7-9 and TRBJ2-1; a possible D gene is TRBD1 (5 bases). The V and J ends lost 1 base and 1 base respectively, with 8 bases between them. There are 15 residues in the CDR3. Germline CDR1 reads SEHNR; CDR2 reads FQNEAQ (reference sequence). CDR3 DNA sequence: TGTGCCAGCAGCTTAGGGCAGGGTTCCTACAATGAGCAGTTCTTC. Amino acid sequence: CASSLGQGSYNEQFF.

The gene calls are TRBV4-2 and TRBJ2-7, with a possible D match to TRBD2 (5 bases). The V and J ends lost 0 bases and 6 bases respectively, with 12 bases between them. The CDR3 runs 14 residues. Germline assignment: CDR1 LGHNA and CDR2 YNFKEQ. In DNA form, the CDR3 reads TGTGCCAGCAGCCAAGATGGAACTAGTCGCGAGCAGTACTTC. Translated: CASSQDGTSREQYF.

V is TRBV5-1 and J is TRBJ1-2; 8 bases map to TRBD1. Germline CDR1 and CDR2: SGHRS and YFSETQ. The CDR3 contains 14 residues. The junction had 10 bases not matched to a gene; V was cut back by 5 bases and J by 7 bases. The CDR3: CASSSGDRGGGYTF. In nucleotides, the CDR3 is TGCGCCAGCAGTTCCGGAGACAGGGGAGGTGGCTACACCTTC.

The table lists this clone with a count of one. The chain couples TRBV18 to TRBJ2-1; TRBD1 agrees at 8 bases. This CDR3 is built from 17 residues. Trimming at V came to 0 bases and at J to 7 bases, leaving 11 bases not matched to a gene. Germline V gene sequence: CDR1 KGHSH, CDR2 LQKENI. CDR3 sequence: CASSPPSGGSFVNEQFF. The CDR3 bases are TGTGCCAGCTCACCACCATCAGGGGGCTCCTTCGTGAATGAGCAGTTCTTC.

The chain has TRBV5-1 and TRBJ1-6; tentative D call: TRBD1 (5 bases). The CDR3 is 15 residues long. Germline CDR1 and CDR2: SGHRS and YFSETQ. V lost 0 bases to trimming and J lost 10 bases, with 14 bases between them. CDR3 nucleotide sequence: TGCGCCAGCAGCTTGGCCCTACGGTCAGGGTCACCCCTCCACTTT. It encodes CASSLALRSGSPLHF.

This clone occurred a few times. The chain's CDR3 is CASSYQDYEQYF. The CDR3 DNA is TGTGCCAGCAGTTATCAGGATTACGAGCAGTACTTC. V usage is TRBV2 and J usage is TRBJ2-7; D remains unclear. The CDR3 is 12 amino acids. Trimming shortened V by 5 bases and J by 4 bases, and 9 bases separated the two germline ends. In germline, CDR1 is SNHLY, CDR2 FYNNEI.

V gene TRBV6-5 combines with J gene TRBJ1-6, with D possibly being TRBD1 (6 bases). The V gene's germline CDR1 is MNHEY and CDR2 SVGAGI. Between the trimmed V and J ends, which lost 5 bases and 5 bases, there was a span of 13 bases. CDR3 length: 15 amino acids. The CDR3 is CASSRGNSHNSPLHF. CDR3 in DNA: TGTGCCAGCAGTAGGGGGAATTCTCATAATTCACCCCTCCACTTT.